Below, 30 T cell receptor beta chains from the same sample are listed, as sequenced in a study of T cells after posttransplantation cyclophosphamide. Sequencing used immunoSEQ multiplex PCR; TCRdb keeps in-frame clones, though not all of them. The repertoire includes about 7,200 clones, 65% to 90% of them detected once, and approximately 15% sits in the top ten. A marrow graft followed busulfan-fludarabine conditioning, with cyclophosphamide on days +3 and +4. The source was CD4+ T cells sorted from blood, collected approximately 1,200 days after allogeneic stem cell transplant with posttransplant cyclophosphamide. The origin of the receptors is a female patient aged 35-55 years who received an allogeneic stem cell transplant from a related donor, was CMV-positive, and had no GVHD. The graft donor may account for some of the T cells.

V is TRBV2 and J is TRBJ1-5, with 8 bases aligning to TRBD1. CDR3 length: 16 amino acids. Germline CDR1 reads SNHLY; CDR2 reads FYNNEI. After removal of 2 bases from V and 2 bases from J, the junction contained 5 bases not matched to a gene. CDR3 nucleotides: TGTGCCAGCAGTGAACAACAGGGGGGGGGCAATCAGCCCCAGCATTTT. This translates into CASSEQQGGGNQPQHF.

The gene calls are TRBV4-3 and TRBJ1-2; 7 nucleotides line up with TRBD1. The CDR3 has 14 residues. V gave up 3 bases and J gave up 8 bases; unmatched junction bases: 9. Germline lookup yields CDR1 LGHNA and CDR2 YSLEER. As DNA, the CDR3 is TGCGCCAGCAGCCACGTGGGACAGTCTGGGGGCTACACCTTC. Protein sequence: CASSHVGQSGGYTF.

This clone was seen once. This chain connects TRBV10-3 to TRBJ1-1, with D perhaps matching TRBD1 (6 bases). V was clipped by 10 bases and J by 1 base, with 10 bases between them. The CDR3 has 12 residues. Germline CDR1 and CDR2: ENHRY and SYGVKD. CDR3 in DNA: TGTGCCACGACGGGACAGAACACTGAAGCTTTCTTT. It is translated as CATTGQNTEAFF.

The chain links TRBV10-3 to TRBJ2-3; 7 nucleotides align to TRBD1. Germline CDR1 is ENHRY and CDR2 is SYGVKD. This CDR3 is 16 amino acids long. J gave up 0 bases and V 10 bases, and 13 bases lay outside the gene matches. CDR3 sequence: CATSLGKGASTDTQYF. Here the CDR3 DNA reads TGTGCCACCTCATTGGGTAAGGGGGCAAGCACAGATACGCAGTATTTT.

The chain links TRBV5-6 to TRBJ2-2; 9 nucleotides align to TRBD1. The V segment lost 7 bases and the J segment 7 bases; nucleotides outside the gene matches: 8. The CDR3 has 14 residues. In germline, CDR1 is SGHDT, CDR2 YYEEEE. The CDR3 DNA follows: TGTGCCAGCTCGGGACAGGGAAGGGTCGGGGAGCTGTTTTTT. It is translated as CASSGQGRVGELFF.

The chain employs TRBV19 and TRBJ1-2; 9 bases are shared with TRBD1. Germline CDR1 and CDR2: LNHDA and SQIVND (reference sequence). The CDR3 covers 14 residues. V was clipped by 3 bases and J by 5 bases; unmatched bases: 4. The CDR3 DNA reads TGTGCCAGTAGTATTCCGGGACAGGGATATGGCTACACCTTC. This translates into CASSIPGQGYGYTF.

This clone was seen only once. This could be a read error, since a much larger clone is one nucleotide away. The CDR3 ends on some other residue instead of the conserved phenylalanine or tryptophan, so this is likely a read error. The chain couples TRBV19 to TRBJ2-6, with D maybe TRBD1 (5 bases). The DNA end is more similar to TRBJ2-4, so the J call may be wrong. Germline CDR1 reads LNHDA; CDR2 reads SQIVND (reference sequence). The CDR3 loop spans 15 amino acids. The CDR3 DNA is TGTGCCAGTAGTATACAAGGGGTCGCCAAAAACATTCAGTACTTG. The encoded protein is CASSIQGVAKNIQYL.

This clone has a handful of counts. The CDR3 reads CASSSSDRVSTGELFF. The DNA for the CDR3 is TGTGCCAGTAGTTCGTCGGACAGGGTGAGCACCGGGGAGCTGTTTTTT. V and J are TRBV19 and TRBJ2-2; TRBD1 aligns across 8 bases. Germline V CDR1 and CDR2: LNHDA, SQIVND (reference sequence). With 5 bases clipped from V and 4 bases from J, the junction kept 9 bases outside the gene matches. The length of the CDR3 is 16 residues.

The genes are TRBV4-1 and TRBJ2-4; possible D gene TRBD1, 5 bases. Germline V gives CDR1 MGHRA, CDR2 YSYEKL. The CDR3 runs 18 residues. The germline V and J ends were trimmed by 4 bases and 3 bases, with 22 bases remaining between them. CDR3 nucleotide sequence: TGCGCCAGCAGCCTCATCCAGCCCCGGAGTCAGGGCAAAAACATTCAGTACTTC. It is translated as CASSLIQPRSQGKNIQYF.

The V gene is TRBV7-9, the J gene TRBJ2-1, with TRBD2 matching 12 bases. There are 15 residues in the CDR3. The J segment lost 14 bases and the V segment lost 3 bases, leaving 11 bases of the junction unmatched. Germline CDR1 SEHNR, CDR2 FQNEAQ (reference sequence). The CDR3 DNA follows: TGTGCCAGCAGCTTCGGACTAGCGGGGAAGGTGGGAAAGTTCTTC. Its protein product is CASSFGLAGKVGKFF.

The CDR3 DNA reads TGTGCCAGCAGCTACCCGGGACAGGGTGAGGAAGCCGAGCAGTACTTC. Protein: CASSYPGQGEEAEQYF. The V and J genes are TRBV21-1 and TRBJ2-7; no DNA check was done on the table's D call, TRBD1. TRBV21-1 is termed a pseudogene. The CDR3 is 16 residues long.

This clone has only one observation. At the DNA level, this CDR3 is encoded by other sequences in the same sample as well. The V call is TRBV28, the J call TRBJ1-6; the D is unclear. Trimming left V 2 bases short and J 7 bases short, with 9 bases between. CDR1 is MDHEN and CDR2 is SYDVKM in the germline V gene. The CDR3 runs to 14 residues. The CDR3 loop reads CASSLVPENSPLHF. The CDR3 region has the DNA TGTGCCAGCAGTTTAGTACCAGAAAATTCACCCCTCCACTTT.

V gene TRBV7-9 combines with J gene TRBJ1-5; D unresolved. Trimming took off 10 bases at V and 4 bases at J, with 17 bases between the two ends. Germline CDR1 and CDR2: SEHNR and FQNEAQ (reference sequence). The CDR3 is 14 residues long. The CDR3 reads CATEGPEVNQPQHF. As DNA, the CDR3 is TGTGCCACGGAGGGTCCGGAGGTTAATCAGCCCCAGCATTTT.

The rearrangement links TRBV10-1 to TRBJ2-7; a weak D match, TRBD2 (6 bases). The V and J ends lost 3 bases and 7 bases respectively, with 22 bases between them. The length of the CDR3 is 16 residues. Germline V gene data show CDR1 as WNHNN and CDR2 as SYGVQD (reference sequence). Here the CDR3 reads CASSDLGPPGRSEQYF. CDR3 coding DNA: TGCGCCAGCAGTGACCTCGGACCCCCGGGGAGGTCTGAGCAGTACTTC.

The rearrangement joins TRBV9 to TRBJ2-5, with TRBD2 identical over 7 bases. Germline trimming cut 3 bases from V and 9 bases from J; bases unmatched to any gene: 17. The CDR3 has 16 amino acids. The germline gives CDR1 SGDLS, CDR2 YYNGEE. The CDR3 coding sequence is TGTGCCAGCAGCGCCCTCCAGGGACTACCGGGCTCGGCCCAGTACTTC. Protein: CASSALQGLPGSAQYF.

The V and J genes are TRBV5-1 and TRBJ2-3; TRBD2 might be the D (5 bases). Germline V CDR1 and CDR2: SGHRS, YFSETQ. This CDR3 is 13 amino acids long. V was cut by 6 bases and J by 3 bases, with 11 bases left in between. Written as DNA, the CDR3 is TGCGCCAGCAAGGCGGGTCGAACAGATACGCAGTATTTT. Translation: CASKAGRTDTQYF. Filled out from reference TRBV5-1 and TRBJ2-3, the complete variable domain reads KAGVTQTPRYLIKTRGQQVTLSCSPISGHRSVSWYQQTPGQGLQFLFEYFSETQRNKGNFPGRFSGRQFSNSRSEMNVSTLELGDSALYLCASKAGRTDTQYFGPGTRLTVL.

This clone was observed once. The chain is built from TRBV28 and TRBJ1-5; no clear D. The CDR3 length is 16 residues. Germline V CDR1 and CDR2: MDHEN, SYDVKM. V lost 3 bases to trimming and J lost 7 bases, with 19 bases between them. The chain's CDR3 is CASSLRRPQGGQPQHF. The CDR3 DNA reads TGTGCCAGCAGTTTGAGGAGACCTCAAGGTGGACAGCCCCAGCATTTT.

This chain links TRBV7-2 with TRBJ1-1, with D possibly TRBD1 on 5 matching bases. CDR3 length: 14 amino acids. The V gene's germline CDR1 is SGHTA and CDR2 FQGNSA. V lost 3 bases and J lost 7, with 15 bases in between. The CDR3 loop is CASSFRTKQVEAFF. Here the CDR3 DNA reads TGTGCCAGCAGCTTCAGAACTAAACAGGTTGAAGCTTTCTTT.

This clone was counted between two and nine times. V and J are TRBV7-3 and TRBJ2-5; the match to TRBD2 covers 16 bases. Germline V gene lookup returns CDR1 SGHTA and CDR2 FQGTGA. The ends lost 5 bases at V and 4 bases at J; junction bases unmatched: 4. The CDR3 contains 16 residues. The CDR3 nucleotides are TGTGCCAGCAGCCCGGGACTAGCGGGGGGGCCAGAGACCCAGTACTTC. Translation gives CASSPGLAGGPETQYF.

This rearrangement joins TRBV9 to TRBJ1-6; no clear D gene. V dropped 6 bases and J dropped 8 bases, with 21 bases sitting between them. The CDR3 is 16 amino acids. Germline loops: CDR1 SGDLS, CDR2 YYNGEE. The CDR3 DNA sequence: TGTGCCAGCACGTGGGGAGGACGGTCGCTTCATTCACCCCTCCACTTT. As protein: CASTWGGRSLHSPLHF.

The chain carries TRBV4-1 and TRBJ1-1; the match to TRBD1 covers 9 bases. The CDR3 covers 19 residues. Germline V CDR1 and CDR2: MGHRA, YSYEKL. The V segment lost 0 bases and the J segment 1 base; nucleotides outside the gene matches: 12. The CDR3 coding sequence is TGCGCCAGCAGCCAAGATTCCCCAAGGGAACAGGGGGCGAACACTGAAGCTTTCTTT. This translates into CASSQDSPREQGANTEAFF.

In this sample, this clone turned up a few times. This rearrangement joins TRBV19 to TRBJ1-1, with D hard to call. The CDR3 is 13 residues long. V lost 2 bases and J 7 bases, leaving 11 bases between the germline ends. CDR1 is LNHDA, CDR2 SQIVND, per germline (reference sequence). The CDR3 here is CASSISAGFEAFF. The CDR3 DNA reads as TGTGCCAGTAGTATAAGTGCGGGGTTTGAAGCTTTCTTT.

V gene TRBV19 combines with J gene TRBJ2-7; 7 nucleotides agree with TRBD2. The CDR3 extends over 15 amino acids. Germline V lookup: CDR1 LNHDA, CDR2 SQIVND (reference sequence). The J segment lost 5 bases and the V segment lost 7 bases, leaving 14 bases of the junction unmatched. In DNA, the CDR3 is TGTGCCAGTACCAATTCAGCCCGAACTAGCGACGAGCAGTACTTC. It specifies CASTNSARTSDEQYF. The full variable domain, in which reference TRBV19 and TRBJ2-7 provide the parts outside the CDR3, is DGGITQSPKYLFRKEGQNVTLSCEQNLNHDAMYWYRQDPGQGLRLIYYSQIVNDFQKGDIAEGYSVSREKKESFPLTVTSAQKNPTAFYLCASTNSARTSDEQYFGPGTRLTVT.

The chain employs TRBV5-6 and TRBJ1-2, with 7 bases aligning to TRBD1. Germline CDR1 SGHDT, CDR2 YYEEEE. Trimming took 2 bases from V and 2 from J; bases not matched to a gene: 6. The CDR3 totals 15 residues. The chain's CDR3 is CASSLRDRLNYGYTF. The CDR3 nucleotides read TGTGCCAGCAGCTTAAGGGACAGACTAAACTATGGCTACACCTTC.

J is TRBJ2-1 and V is TRBV6-5, with 7 bases aligning to TRBD2. CDR1 is MNHEY and CDR2 is SVGAGI in the germline V gene. Trimming took 5 bases from V and 3 from J; bases not matched to a gene: 7. The CDR3 is 15 amino acids. CDR3 residues: CASSSLGGIYNEQFF. DNA for the CDR3: TGTGCCAGCAGTAGTCTCGGGGGGATCTACAATGAGCAGTTCTTC.

The table lists this clone with a count of one. This chain connects TRBV5-6 to TRBJ2-7; 7 bases line up with TRBD1. The CDR3 consists of 16 residues. Trimming removed 2 bases from V and 2 bases from J; junction bases left unmatched: 10. CDR1 is SGHDT, CDR2 YYEEEE, per germline. The DNA for the CDR3 is TGTGCCAGCAGCTTCCGGGTACATCAGGGGGCCTACGAGCAGTACTTC. Its protein product is CASSFRVHQGAYEQYF.

On this clone: This specimen includes other DNA sequences encoding the same CDR3. The chain is built from TRBV5-1 and TRBJ2-5; D unclear. CDR3 size: 12 residues. Germline V gene data show CDR1 as SGHRS and CDR2 as YFSETQ. Deletions cut 2 bases from V and 5 bases from J, with 7 bases between. CDR3 sequence: CASSLVRETQYF. DNA of the CDR3: TGCGCCAGCAGCTTAGTACGGGAGACCCAGTACTTC.

V is TRBV2 and J is TRBJ1-2; tentative D call: TRBD1 (5 bases). CDR3 length: 14 amino acids. Trimming left V 2 bases short and J 4 bases short, with 11 bases between. Per germline, CDR1 SNHLY and CDR2 FYNNEI. The CDR3 DNA follows: TGTGCCAGCAGTGAACTTAGGGGCCCCTATGGCTACACCTTC. Translating it yields CASSELRGPYGYTF.

The chain links TRBV9 to TRBJ2-2; 12 nucleotides agree with TRBD2. Looked up from germline, CDR1 is SGDLS and CDR2 is YYNGEE. V shed 7 bases, J shed 5 bases, and the junction held 0 bases outside the gene matches. This CDR3 is 13 amino acids long. As DNA, the CDR3 is TGTGCCAGCGGACTAGCGGGGACCGGGGAGCTGTTTTTT. Amino acids: CASGLAGTGELFF.

This chain joins TRBV4-1 and TRBJ2-1, with 9 bases fitting TRBD2. J lost 10 bases, V lost 5 bases, and 12 bases had no gene match. Germline CDR1 is MGHRA and CDR2 is YSYEKL. The CDR3 totals 15 residues. The CDR3, as DNA: TGCGCCAGCAGCTGGCCTTGGAGCGGGGGGACGGAGCAGTTCTTC. Its protein is CASSWPWSGGTEQFF.